This T cell receptor beta chain was found in a study of T cells expressing NK-cell markers. Findings and caveats of the study: Dominant NKG2C+ clonotypes were found to form about 1.0-7.5% of CD8+ T cells in more than five donors.

As to this clonotype: Its cognate antigen is unknown.

The CDR3 runs to 16 residues. Germline lookup yields CDR1 SGHVS and CDR2 FQNEAQ. Following a re-call of the 5' RACE reads, TCRdb has one entry per CDR3 protein and lacks DNA. This sample contains some 300,000 distinct CDR3 sequences. This chain connects TRBV7-8 to TRBJ1-1; TCRdb's D call, TRBD1, is unchecked because there is no DNA. The source of this sequence is a man younger than 30 in good health. Sequenced input: blood T cells: a sorted CD56 or NKG2C T cell subset, CD4+ or CD8+ T cells, or bulk PBMC T cells (not recorded which). The CDR3 here is CASSFWTGKVNTEAFF.